This is a list of T cell receptor beta chains from one sample in a study of human T cells and chemical hapten exposure. Each CDR3 protein gets one entry after TCRdb re-called the RACE reads with MiXCR. The sample holds roughly 94,000 distinct CDR3 sequences, around 9.3% seen once. The source was whole blood, collected in connection with sensitization to the hapten diphenylcyclopropenone (DPC). The receptors here all came from a woman in her thirties or forties with alopecia areata. Some clones in this sample may be carry-over from other donors' samples. The CDR3 runs from the conserved cysteine through the conserved F or W. The order of the fields is V gene, J gene, D gene, clone size, CDR3 DNA, CDR3 protein. D genes are given only for firm matches. Size is stated for part of the rows, as once, few or many counts, or as a class when the clone is expanded.

TRBV6-2/TRBV6-3,TRBJ2-7,TRBD2,few,TGTGCCAGCCTTAAGGGACACGGACTAGCGGGAGCCGGCTACGAGCAGTACTTC,CASLKGHGLAGAGYEQYF
TRBV20-1,TRBJ1-2,NA,few,TGCAGTGCTAGTCACCCCTCTAACTATGGCTACACCTTC,CSASHPSNYGYTF
TRBV10-3,TRBJ2-2,NA,few,TGTGCCATCACGGCCAGGGAGCTAGCTGGTGGCGGGGAGCTGTTTTTT,CAITARELAGGGELFF
TRBV19,TRBJ2-1,TRBD2,many,TGTGCCAGTAGTAGCGGGAGTACCTCCTACAATGAGCAGTTCTTC,CASSSGSTSYNEQFF
TRBV29-1,TRBJ2-7,NA,many,TGCAGCGTTGAAGATTTGATCTCCTACGAGCAGTACTTC,CSVEDLISYEQYF
TRBV27,TRBJ2-3,TRBD1,NA,TGTGCCAGCAGAAAAACAGGGGGAAGGGGCACAGATACGCAGTATTTT,CASRKTGGRGTDTQYF
TRBV20-1,TRBJ2-1,NA,few,TGCAGTGCTAGAGATGGAAATAGGGAGCAGTTCTTC,CSARDGNREQFF
TRBV9,TRBJ1-1,TRBD1,NA,TGTGCCAGCAGCATTAACACAGGGGCCGACACTGAAGCTTTCTTT,CASSINTGADTEAFF
TRBV2,TRBJ2-3,NA,few,TGTGCCAGCAGTGCGAAGCGGCCATGGTTAGATACGCAGTATTTT,CASSAKRPWLDTQYF
TRBV5-8,TRBJ1-6,NA,NA,TGTGCCAGCAGCTTGGGGGACGGGTATTTGATCCACTTT,CASSLGDGYLIHF
TRBV6-2/TRBV6-3,TRBJ2-3,TRBD2,many,TGTGCCAGCAGCTTACCAGCGGGAGGGGCAGATACGCAGTATTTT,CASSLPAGGADTQYF
TRBV20-1,TRBJ2-1,TRBD2,many,TGCAGTGCTAGCCCCTGGACTAGCGGGAGGGCCGAGGAGCAGTTCTTC,CSASPWTSGRAEEQFF
TRBV29-1,TRBJ2-7,TRBD2,many,TGCAGCGCTCAGACTAGCGGGAGTCTCTCCGAGCAGTACTTC,CSAQTSGSLSEQYF
TRBV24-1,TRBJ2-5,TRBD2,many,TGTGCCATCGCCGCGGGGGATCAAGAGACCCAGTACTTC,CAIAAGDQETQYF
TRBV12-3/TRBV12-4,TRBJ2-3,NA,many,TGTGCCAGCAGTGGGGGCAGGTCTAGCACAGATACGCAGTATTTT,CASSGGRSSTDTQYF
TRBV7-9,TRBJ2-1,NA,few,TGTGCCAGCAGCTCCCGCATAGATGAGCAGTTCTTC,CASSSRIDEQFF
TRBV6-1,TRBJ1-2,NA,NA,TGTGCCACACAGCTCCCCGGCCGTTATGGCTACACCTTC,CATQLPGRYGYTF
TRBV6-2/TRBV6-3,TRBJ2-2,TRBD1,NA,TGTGCCAGCAGTTACACCCGACAGGGGTCCGGGGAGCTGTTTTTT,CASSYTRQGSGELFF
TRBV28,TRBJ2-3,TRBD1,many,TGTGCCAGCAGTCTACCCTCAGGGGGCTCTCGCACAGATACGCAGTATTTT,CASSLPSGGSRTDTQYF
TRBV19,TRBJ2-2,TRBD2,few,TGTGCCAGTAGTACCGGACTAGCGGTGACCGGGGAGCTGTTTTTT,CASSTGLAVTGELFF
TRBV28,TRBJ2-7,TRBD1,NA,TGTGCCAGCAGCTTCCCCGGGACAGGGAGCTCCTACGAGCAGTACTTC,CASSFPGTGSSYEQYF
TRBV4-1,TRBJ1-4,NA,NA,TGCGCCAGCAGCCAAGAGTACGGTGCAACTAATGAAAAACTGTTTTTT,CASSQEYGATNEKLFF
TRBV7-3,TRBJ2-2,TRBD2,many,TGTGCCAGCAGCTTAATTCCTAGCGGGACAGTTAACACCGGGGAGCTGTTTTTT,CASSLIPSGTVNTGELFF
TRBV19,TRBJ2-7,TRBD2,NA,TGTGCCAGTAGTAACCCATCAGCGGGAGTTGGGGGGATATACGAGCAGTACTTC,CASSNPSAGVGGIYEQYF
TRBV6-5,TRBJ2-2,NA,NA,TGTGCCAGCATGGGCGGGGAGACCCCGAACACCGGGGAGCTGTTTTTT,CASMGGETPNTGELFF